The 30 T cell receptor beta chains presented below share a single source sample, sequenced in a study of spatial heterogeneity in lung cancer (dated by TCRdb to about 2019). The time point label here, explained by the study, means: sample taken at primary tumor resection. Library creation used 5' RACE. The sequencer listed for this sample is NextSeq 500. TCRdb reanalyzed the raw reads on its own, using fastp at Q25 for trimming and MiXCR for clone calling, and kept in-frame beta chains. Each entry merges the rows of one CDR3 protein and shows their most common DNA and genes. The sample table lists approximately 44,000 distinct CDR3 sequences, roughly 15% of them with a count of one. The ten most abundant clones make up about 60% of the sample. The specimen comprised PBMCs, sampled at surgery. The receptors come from a male donor with early-stage non-small cell lung cancer.

The chain has TRBV7-2 and TRBJ2-5, with D possibly TRBD2 on 6 matching bases. The CDR3 totals 16 residues. The V gene's germline CDR1 is SGHTA and CDR2 FQGNSA. Trimming removed 5 bases from V and 5 bases from J, with 21 bases in between. CDR3 protein: CASSTKGRLVPETQYF. CDR3 bases: TGTGCCAGCAGCACCAAGGGGAGACTAGTCCCCGAGACCCAGTACTTC.

This clonotype was detected a few times. V and J are TRBV29-1 and TRBJ1-5, with 8 bases identical to TRBD1. The CDR3 is made up of 13 amino acids. The germline gives CDR1 SQVTM, CDR2 ANQGSEA. Trimming cost V 6 bases and J 3 bases; bases outside gene matches: 4. The CDR3 is CSVQQGDNQPQHF. The CDR3 DNA reads TGCAGCGTCCAACAGGGGGACAATCAGCCCCAGCATTTT.

This rearrangement joins TRBV20-1 to TRBJ2-5; weak D call: TRBD2 (6 bases). The V gene's germline CDR1 is DFQATT and CDR2 SNEGSKA (reference sequence). The CDR3 covers 14 residues. The V and J ends lost 0 bases and 0 bases respectively, with 8 bases between them. CDR3 protein: CSARDGGNQETQYF. The CDR3 DNA reads TGCAGTGCTAGAGATGGGGGGAACCAAGAGACCCAGTACTTC.

This clonotype was seen at least ten times. V usage is TRBV5-4 and J usage is TRBJ1-5; D might be TRBD1 (6 bases). The germline gives CDR1 SGHNT, CDR2 YYREEE (reference sequence). The CDR3 is 18 amino acids. V was clipped by 4 bases and J by 0 bases, with 20 bases between them. This chain's CDR3 is CASSQPSRTEYSNQPQHF. CDR3 sequence (DNA): TGTGCCAGCAGCCAACCGAGTAGGACAGAGTATAGCAATCAGCCCCAGCATTTT.

This clonotype was observed many times. This rearrangement joins TRBV7-6 to TRBJ2-5, with 10 bases fitting TRBD2. Losses at the gene ends were 4 bases for V and 2 bases for J; bases not matched to a gene: 7. Looked up from germline, CDR1 is SGHVS and CDR2 is FNYEAQ. The CDR3 has 16 amino acids. CDR3 nucleotide sequence: TGTGCCAGCAGCTCCGGGACTAGCGTTTCGCAAGAGACCCAGTACTTC. It yields the protein CASSSGTSVSQETQYF.

This clonotype was observed at least ten times. The chain links TRBV3-1 to TRBJ2-2; 9 bases fit TRBD2. V lost 7 bases and J lost 7; bases outside the gene matches: 7. CDR1 and CDR2 from the germline V gene are LGHDT and YNNKEL (reference sequence). This CDR3 spans 14 amino acids. CDR3 sequence reads: CASKIAGEGGELFF. CDR3 nucleotide sequence: TGTGCCAGCAAGATAGCGGGAGAGGGCGGGGAGCTGTTTTTT. The full variable domain, its missing parts supplied by reference TRBV3-1 and TRBJ2-2, is DTAVSQTPKYLVTQMGNDKSIKCEQNLGHDTMYWYKQDSKKFLKIMFSYNNKELIINETVPNRFSPKSPDKAHLNLHINSLELGDSAVYFCASKIAGEGGELFFGEGSRLTVL.

This clonotype was seen a handful of times. The V gene is TRBV15, the J gene TRBJ1-4; D is undetermined. With 0 bases removed from V and 10 bases from J, the gap between germline ends came to 9 bases. Germline V lookup: CDR1 LNHNV, CDR2 YYDKDF (reference sequence). The CDR3 contains 13 residues. The CDR3 DNA reads TGTGCCACCAGCAGAGAGGAGGAATCAAAACTGTTTTTT. Its protein product is CATSREEESKLFF.

This clonotype was found a few times. V and J are TRBV2 and TRBJ2-2, with D possibly being TRBD1 or TRBD2 (5 bases each). Germline CDR1 SNHLY, CDR2 FYNNEI. This CDR3 has 14 amino acids. Trimming removed 6 bases from V and 2 bases from J, with 10 bases in between. CDR3 region: CASRLGVNTGELFF. The CDR3 DNA follows: TGTGCCAGCAGATTGGGGGTAAACACCGGGGAGCTGTTTTTT.

This clonotype was seen a few times. The rearrangement links TRBV28 to TRBJ2-2; D may be TRBD1 or TRBD2 (5 bases each). V shed 2 bases and J shed 0 bases, with 7 bases lying between them. Germline assignment: CDR1 MDHEN and CDR2 SYDVKM. CDR3 length equals 15 residues. CDR3 sequence: CASSLGGANTGELFF. In DNA form, the CDR3 reads TGTGCCAGCAGTTTAGGGGGAGCGAACACCGGGGAGCTGTTTTTT.

This clonotype was counted many times. The chain employs TRBV29-1 and TRBJ1-1; 8 bases match TRBD1. There are 11 residues in the CDR3. With V trimmed by 7 bases and J by 5 bases, 3 bases remained unmatched. Germline loops: CDR1 SQVTM, CDR2 ANQGSEA. CDR3 DNA: TGCAGCGGAACAGGGGGAACTGAAGCTTTCTTT. Amino acid sequence: CSGTGGTEAFF.

The chain employs TRBV11-3 and TRBJ2-3; 10 positions match TRBD2. V lost 1 base, J lost 2 bases, and 3 bases stayed unmatched. This CDR3 spans 16 amino acids. Germline V CDR1 and CDR2: SGHNT, YENEEA. The CDR3 coding sequence is TGTGCCAGCAGCTTAGGAACTAGCGGGGCCACAGATACGCAGTATTTT. It codes for CASSLGTSGATDTQYF.

The gene calls are TRBV4-3 and TRBJ2-1; 11 nucleotides match TRBD2. J was trimmed by 4 bases and V by 1 base; bases with no gene match: 3. Per germline, CDR1 LGHNA and CDR2 YSLEER. This CDR3 has 16 residues. This CDR3 reads CASSQGPSGGYNEQFF. The CDR3 nucleotides are TGCGCCAGCAGCCAAGGCCCTAGCGGGGGGTACAATGAGCAGTTCTTC.

This chain uses TRBV5-1 with TRBJ1-2, with 8 bases matching TRBD1. The length of the CDR3 is 15 residues. The germline V gene encodes CDR1 SGHRS and CDR2 YFSETQ. The ends lost 5 bases at V and 5 bases at J; junction bases unmatched: 11. CDR3 coding DNA: TGCGCCAGCAGACAAGGGACAGGAGACTTTTATGGCTACACCTTC. Its translation is CASRQGTGDFYGYTF.

This CDR3 is CSARDPTGTSYEQYF. For the CDR3, the DNA is TGCAGTGCTAGAGATCCAACAGGGACCTCCTACGAGCAGTACTTC. The rearrangement links TRBV20-1 to TRBJ2-7; D is perhaps TRBD1 (6 bases). The germline V and J ends were trimmed by 0 bases and 0 bases, with 12 bases remaining between them. The length of the CDR3 is 15 residues. The germline V gene has CDR1 DFQATT and CDR2 SNEGSKA (reference sequence).

This clonotype was observed many times. The chain recombines TRBV9 with TRBJ2-7, with D hard to call. CDR3 length: 15 residues. V was trimmed by 0 bases and J by 0 bases, leaving 10 bases between them. CDR1 is SGDLS and CDR2 is YYNGEE in the germline V gene. This chain's CDR3 is CASSVDGLSSYEQYF. Written as DNA, the CDR3 is TGTGCCAGCAGCGTAGACGGCTTGAGCTCCTACGAGCAGTACTTC. Full variable domain (rest looked up from reference TRBV9 and TRBJ2-7): DSGVTQTPKHLITATGQRVTLRCSPRSGDLSVYWYQQSLDQGLQFLIQYYNGEERAKGNILERFSAQQFPDLHSELNLSSLELGDSALYFCASSVDGLSSYEQYFGPGTRLTVT.

There are a few counts of this clonotype. This sequence joins TRBV5-1 and TRBJ1-1, with D uncertain. This CDR3 spans 15 amino acids. Trimming removed 0 bases from V and 1 base from J, with 10 bases in between. Germline CDR1 reads SGHRS; CDR2 reads YFSETQ. The CDR3 region has the DNA TGCGCCAGCAGCTTGGAGGTCTTAGGGAACACTGAAGCTTTCTTT. The encoded protein is CASSLEVLGNTEAFF.

Only a few counts were recorded for this clonotype. V is TRBV20-1 and J is TRBJ1-1; D ambiguous. Germline V gives CDR1 DFQATT, CDR2 SNEGSKA (reference sequence). Trimming stripped 2 bases from V and 4 bases from J, with 14 bases between. CDR3 length equals 14 residues. The CDR3 DNA sequence: TGCAGTGCTAGAATCCGCTCGCGGAGCACTGAAGCTTTCTTT. Its protein is CSARIRSRSTEAFF.

The sample holds a few counts of this clonotype. The gene calls are TRBV6-5 and TRBJ1-4, with unresolved D. The CDR3 is made up of 14 amino acids. Germline CDR1 and CDR2: MNHEY and SVGAGI. V was trimmed by 0 bases and J by 8 bases, leaving 10 bases between them. The chain's CDR3 is CASSYSKDNEKLFF. The DNA of the CDR3 is TGTGCCAGCAGTTACTCGAAGGATAACGAAAAACTGTTTTTT.

This clonotype was seen a few times. J is TRBJ2-7 and V is TRBV6-5; no clear D gene. CDR3 size: 13 residues. Per germline, CDR1 MNHEY and CDR2 SVGAGI. The ends were cut back, 7 bases at V and 7 bases at J, with 17 bases in the middle. CDR3 loop: CASKKWTPPEQYF. CDR3 DNA sequence: TGTGCCAGCAAGAAGTGGACCCCACCAGAGCAGTACTTC.

Ten or more counts support this clonotype. This rearrangement joins TRBV28 to TRBJ2-7, with 8 bases aligning to TRBD2. The CDR3 loop spans 15 amino acids. Per germline, CDR1 MDHEN and CDR2 SYDVKM. Unmatched junction bases numbered 7, after V lost 6 bases and J lost 0 bases. CDR3 DNA sequence: TGTGCCAGCAGAGTTCCTAGCGGGCCCTCCTACGAGCAGTACTTC. Translation: CASRVPSGPSYEQYF.

In its sample, this clonotype was seen many times. This chain uses TRBV5-6 with TRBJ2-5; 8 bases fit TRBD1. The CDR3 runs 15 residues. Germline loops: CDR1 SGHDT, CDR2 YYEEEE. The V segment lost 0 bases and the J segment 5 bases; nucleotides outside the gene matches: 6. The CDR3 coding sequence is TGTGCCAGCAGCTTGGCGCAGGGGGCGATGGAGACCCAGTACTTC. Protein sequence: CASSLAQGAMETQYF.

V and J are TRBV3-1 and TRBJ1-5; D call uncertain. CDR1 is LGHDT and CDR2 is YNNKEL in the germline V gene (reference sequence). The CDR3 totals 16 residues. V dropped 0 bases and J dropped 2 bases, with 11 bases sitting between them. CDR3 DNA: TGTGCCAGCAGCCAAGATAGCAGCGGGGGCAATCAGCCCCAGCATTTT. Translated: CASSQDSSGGNQPQHF.

J is TRBJ2-7 and V is TRBV3-1; 10 nucleotides agree with TRBD1. The V gene's germline CDR1 is LGHDT and CDR2 YNNKEL (reference sequence). V shed 3 bases, J shed 3 bases, and the junction held 5 bases outside the gene matches. This CDR3 has 15 residues. In DNA form, the CDR3 reads TGTGCCAGCAGCCACCTAGGACAGGGGGTCTACGAGCAGTACTTC. Its protein is CASSHLGQGVYEQYF.

The chain joins TRBV9 to TRBJ1-5; possibly TRBD1 for D (6 bases). The CDR3 length is 14 residues. V shed 4 bases and J shed 7 bases, with 15 bases lying between them. Germline V gene lookup returns CDR1 SGDLS and CDR2 YYNGEE. The CDR3: CASSLYREGQPQHF. CDR3 coding DNA: TGTGCCAGCAGCTTATACAGGGAAGGACAGCCCCAGCATTTT.

In its sample, this clonotype was seen a few times. The chain uses TRBV20-1 and TRBJ2-3; 7 bases fit TRBD2. Germline V gene data show CDR1 as DFQATT and CDR2 as SNEGSKA (reference sequence). This CDR3 region has 13 residues. The J segment lost 3 bases and the V segment lost 6 bases, leaving 6 bases of the junction unmatched. In nucleotides, the CDR3 is TGCAGTGCAACCAAGCGGGGAACAGATACGCAGTATTTT. Translated, it gives CSATKRGTDTQYF.

This clonotype has only a few counts. V and J are TRBV4-2 and TRBJ1-4, with 12 bases fitting TRBD1. Germline assignment: CDR1 LGHNA and CDR2 YNFKEQ. CDR3 length equals 16 residues. J lost 6 bases, V lost 3 bases, and 5 bases had no gene match. The CDR3 DNA reads as TGTGCCAGCAGCCAGGGGGACAGGGGGCAGGATGAAAAACTGTTTTTT. This sequence encodes CASSQGDRGQDEKLFF.

V and J are TRBV28 and TRBJ2-3, with TRBD2 matching 9 bases. CDR3 length: 15 amino acids. Germline V CDR1 and CDR2: MDHEN, SYDVKM. J was trimmed by 10 bases and V by 10 bases; bases with no gene match: 18. CDR3 coding DNA: TGTGCCACCGCGATTGTTAGCGGGGGAATGGGAGCGCAGTATTTT. This codes for CATAIVSGGMGAQYF.

This clonotype was seen a handful of times. A read error may produce the germline difference seen at one junction end. The rearrangement joins TRBV7-7 to TRBJ2-2, with 12 bases fitting TRBD1. The CDR3 is 17 amino acids. Germline V gene lookup returns CDR1 SSHAT and CDR2 FNYEAQ (reference sequence). CDR3 in amino acids: CASSPLGQGANTGELFF. The CDR3 nucleotides read TGTGCTAGCAGCCCACTGGGACAGGGGGCTAACACCGGGGAGCTGTTTTTT.

This clonotype appeared many times. The chain recombines TRBV15 with TRBJ1-6; the D gene is possibly TRBD1 (6 bases). Trimming took 4 bases from V and 10 from J, leaving 17 bases between them. Germline lookup yields CDR1 LNHNV and CDR2 YYDKDF (reference sequence). CDR3 size: 15 residues. As DNA, the CDR3 is TGTGCCACCAGCACTTACAGGGTTTTAGGCTCACCCCTCCACTTT. This translates into CATSTYRVLGSPLHF.

There are a few counts of this clonotype. The rearrangement joins TRBV7-9 to TRBJ2-5, with TRBD2 matching over 9 bases. This CDR3 contains 14 residues. Per the germline V gene, CDR1 is SEHNR and CDR2 is FQNEAQ (reference sequence). V shed 3 bases and J 3 bases; nucleotides not matched to a gene: 2. CDR3 sequence: CASSFLAGEETQYF. Written as DNA, the CDR3 is TGTGCCAGCAGCTTCTTAGCGGGAGAAGAGACCCAGTACTTC.